This TCR beta chain was documented in a study of T cells in Graves' hyperthyroidism and ophthalmopathy. About the research overall: Peripheral blood was acquired at first diagnosis, ahead of any therapy whatsoever.

Amplified TCR beta CDR3 regions came from RNA transcripts. A first-round RT-PCR of the TCR CDR3 used the HTBI primer set. TCRdb redid the calling of the multiplex PCR reads with MiXCR, one entry per CDR3 protein. This sample has fewer than 700,000 distinct CDR3 sequences, with roughly a sixth found just once. Trimming cost V 6 bases and J 10 bases, with 22 bases left between them. The CDR3 length is 14 residues. Germline CDR1 and CDR2: DFQATT and SNEGSKA (reference sequence). Exclusion of a patient resulted from uncontrolled infection, other autoimmune disease, pregnancy or lactation. This sample holds PBMCs from 8.5 to 10 ml fresh peripheral blood. Study-level results: Blood also contained most expanded thyroid clonotypes above 0.001.

This clonotype occurred many times. Its antigen is currently unknown. Sample: blood. The chain uses TRBV20-1 and TRBJ2-1; D may be TRBD2 (5 bases). The TCR sequence derives from a woman younger than 35 with Graves' ophthalmopathy. The DNA for the CDR3 is TGCAGTGCGGGAGCTTGGAGGACCCGTTGGGAGCAGTTCTTC. Protein: CSAGAWRTRWEQFF.